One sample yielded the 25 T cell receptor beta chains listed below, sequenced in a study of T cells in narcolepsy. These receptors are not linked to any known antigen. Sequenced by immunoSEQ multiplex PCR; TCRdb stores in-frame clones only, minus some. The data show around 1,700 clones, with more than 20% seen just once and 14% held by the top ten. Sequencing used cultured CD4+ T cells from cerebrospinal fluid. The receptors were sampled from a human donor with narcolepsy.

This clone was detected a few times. This CDR3 reads CASSFGTGWANEKLFF. CDR3 in DNA: TGCGCCAGCAGCTTTGGGACAGGGTGGGCTAATGAAAAACTGTTTTTT. V and J are TRBV5-1 and TRBJ1-4, with 9 bases aligning to TRBD1. The CDR3 loop spans 16 amino acids. Germline loops: CDR1 SGHRS, CDR2 YFSETQ. The ends lost 2 bases at V and 3 bases at J; junction bases unmatched: 5.

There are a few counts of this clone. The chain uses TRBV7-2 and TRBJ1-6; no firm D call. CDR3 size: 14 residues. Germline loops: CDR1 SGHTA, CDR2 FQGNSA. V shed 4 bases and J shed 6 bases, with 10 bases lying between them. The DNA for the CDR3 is TGTGCCAGCAGCTCCCGGGCCCTTAATTCACCCCTCCACTTT. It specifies CASSSRALNSPLHF. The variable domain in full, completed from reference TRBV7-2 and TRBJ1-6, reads GAGVSQSPSNKVTEKGKDVELRCDPISGHTALYWYRQSLGQGLEFLIYFQGNSAPDKSGLPSDRFSAERTGGSVSTLTIQRTQQEDSAVYLCASSSRALNSPLHFGNGTRLTVT.

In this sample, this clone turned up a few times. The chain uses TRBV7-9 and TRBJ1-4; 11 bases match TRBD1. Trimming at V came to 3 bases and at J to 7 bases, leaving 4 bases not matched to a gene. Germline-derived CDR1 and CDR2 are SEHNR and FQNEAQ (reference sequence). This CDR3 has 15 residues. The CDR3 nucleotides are TGTGCCAGCAGCTTCCGGACAGGGGGCGGTGAAAAACTGTTTTTT. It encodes CASSFRTGGGEKLFF.

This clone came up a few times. The CDR3 here is CASSLGQGNTEAFF. CDR3 coding DNA: TGTGCCAGCAGCTTAGGGCAGGGGAACACTGAAGCTTTCTTT. The chain joins TRBV7-9 to TRBJ1-1; maybe TRBD1 (5 bases). The V and J ends lost 1 base and 1 base respectively, with 7 bases between them. The CDR3 loop spans 14 amino acids. The germline V gene has CDR1 SEHNR and CDR2 FQNEAQ (reference sequence).

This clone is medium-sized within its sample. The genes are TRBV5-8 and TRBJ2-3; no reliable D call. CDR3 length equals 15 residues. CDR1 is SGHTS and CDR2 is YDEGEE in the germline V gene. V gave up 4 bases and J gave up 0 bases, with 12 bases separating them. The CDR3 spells CASSPTWYSTDTQYF. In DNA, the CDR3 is TGTGCCAGCAGCCCGACTTGGTACAGCACAGATACGCAGTATTTT.

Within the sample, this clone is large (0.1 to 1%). The CDR3 coding sequence is TGTGCCAGCAGTTTCGGATCCCCCCTTTCCTACGAGCAGTACTTC. Translated, it gives CASSFGSPLSYEQYF. The chain uses TRBV27 and TRBJ2-7; no firm D call. The CDR3 contains 15 residues. The germline gives CDR1 MNHEY, CDR2 SMNVEV (reference sequence). Trimming took 3 bases from V and 1 from J, leaving 13 bases between them.

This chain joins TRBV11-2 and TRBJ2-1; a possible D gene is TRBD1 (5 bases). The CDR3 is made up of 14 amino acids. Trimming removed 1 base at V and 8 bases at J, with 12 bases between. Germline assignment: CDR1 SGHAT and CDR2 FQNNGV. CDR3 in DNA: TGTGCCAGCAGCTTAGCGGGCAGGGTGGATGAGCAGTTCTTC. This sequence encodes CASSLAGRVDEQFF. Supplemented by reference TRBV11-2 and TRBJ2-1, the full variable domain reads EAGVAQSPRYKIIEKRQSVAFWCNPISGHATLYWYQQILGQGPKLLIQFQNNGVVDDSQLPKDRFSAERLKGVDSTLKIQPAKLEDSAVYLCASSLAGRVDEQFFGPGTRLTVL.

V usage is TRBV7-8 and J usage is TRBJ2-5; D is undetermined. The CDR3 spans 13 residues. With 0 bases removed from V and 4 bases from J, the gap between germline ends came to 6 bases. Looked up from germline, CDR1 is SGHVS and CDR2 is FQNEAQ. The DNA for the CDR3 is TGTGCCAGCAGCTTAGCGACCGGAGAGACCCAGTACTTC. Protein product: CASSLATGETQYF. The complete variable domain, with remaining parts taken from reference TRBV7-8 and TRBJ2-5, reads GAGVSQSPRYKVAKRGQDVALRCDPISGHVSLFWYQQALGQGPEFLTYFQNEAQLDKSGLPSDRFFAERPEGSVSTLKIQRTQQEDSAVYLCASSLATGETQYFGPGTRLLVL.

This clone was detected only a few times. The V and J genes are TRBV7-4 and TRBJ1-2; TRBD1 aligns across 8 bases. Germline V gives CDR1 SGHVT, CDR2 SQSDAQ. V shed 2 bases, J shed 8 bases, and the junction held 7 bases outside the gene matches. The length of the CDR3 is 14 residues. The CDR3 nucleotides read TGTGCCAGCAGCTTACGTGCAGGGGGCTACGGCTACACCTTC. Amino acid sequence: CASSLRAGGYGYTF.

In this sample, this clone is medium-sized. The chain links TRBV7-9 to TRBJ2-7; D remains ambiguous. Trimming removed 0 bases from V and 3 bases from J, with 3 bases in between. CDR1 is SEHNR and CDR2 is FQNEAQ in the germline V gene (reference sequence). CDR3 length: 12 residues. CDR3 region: CASSLANYEQYF. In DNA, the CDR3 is TGTGCCAGCAGCTTAGCCAACTACGAGCAGTACTTC.

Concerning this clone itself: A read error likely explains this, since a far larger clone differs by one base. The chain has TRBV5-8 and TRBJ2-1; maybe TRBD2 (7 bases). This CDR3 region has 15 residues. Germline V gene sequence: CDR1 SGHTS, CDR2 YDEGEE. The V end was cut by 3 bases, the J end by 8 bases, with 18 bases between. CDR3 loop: CASSWEGGARYEQFF. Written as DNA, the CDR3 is TGTGCCAGCAGCTGGGAGGGGGGGGCTAGGTATGAGCAGTTCTTC.

The CDR3 sequence is CAISESGNSPLHF. The DNA of the CDR3 is TGTGCCATCAGTGAGTCTGGGAATTCACCCCTCCACTTT. The V and J genes are TRBV10-3 and TRBJ1-6, with D hard to call. Germline CDR1 is ENHRY and CDR2 is SYGVKD. The CDR3 sequence is 13 residues long. Trimming left V 0 bases short and J 7 bases short, with 4 bases between.

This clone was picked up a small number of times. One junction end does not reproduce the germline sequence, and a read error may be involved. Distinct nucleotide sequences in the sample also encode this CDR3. The CDR3 coding sequence is TGCGCCAGCAGCTCAACGGCTAGCGGTGCCTACGAGCAGTACTTC. It codes for CASSSTASGAYEQYF. The V gene is TRBV5-4, the J gene TRBJ2-7; 7 bases fit TRBD2. This CDR3 contains 15 residues. Germline V CDR1 and CDR2: SGHNT, YYREEE (reference sequence).

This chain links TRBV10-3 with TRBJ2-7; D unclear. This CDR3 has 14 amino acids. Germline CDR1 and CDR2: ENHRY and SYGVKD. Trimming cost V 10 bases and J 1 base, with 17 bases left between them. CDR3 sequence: CASSSASRSYEQYF. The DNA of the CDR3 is TGTGCCAGCAGCTCAGCTTCGAGGTCCTACGAGCAGTACTTC.

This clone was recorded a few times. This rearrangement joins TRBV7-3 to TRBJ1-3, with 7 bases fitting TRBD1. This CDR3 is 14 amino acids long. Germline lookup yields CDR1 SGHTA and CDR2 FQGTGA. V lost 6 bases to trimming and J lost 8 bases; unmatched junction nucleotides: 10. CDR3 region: CASRPGQEVYTIYF. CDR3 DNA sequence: TGTGCCAGCAGGCCCGGACAGGAGGTTTACACCATATATTTT.

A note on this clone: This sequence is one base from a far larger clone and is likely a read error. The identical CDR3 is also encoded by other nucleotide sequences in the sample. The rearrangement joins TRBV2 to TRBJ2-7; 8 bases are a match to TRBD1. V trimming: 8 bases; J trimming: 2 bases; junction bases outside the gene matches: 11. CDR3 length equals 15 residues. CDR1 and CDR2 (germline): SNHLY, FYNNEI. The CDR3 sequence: CASGQTTGAAYEQYF. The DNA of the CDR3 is TGTGCCAGCGGACAAACGACAGGGGCCGCCTACGAGCAGTACTTC.

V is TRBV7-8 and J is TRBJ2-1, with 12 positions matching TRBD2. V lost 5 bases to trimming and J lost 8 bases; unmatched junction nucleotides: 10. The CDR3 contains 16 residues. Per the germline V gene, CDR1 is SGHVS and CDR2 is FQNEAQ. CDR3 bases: TGTGCCAGCAGCGGGGCGGCTAGCGGGGGGGTAGATGAGCAGTTCTTC. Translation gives CASSGAASGGVDEQFF.

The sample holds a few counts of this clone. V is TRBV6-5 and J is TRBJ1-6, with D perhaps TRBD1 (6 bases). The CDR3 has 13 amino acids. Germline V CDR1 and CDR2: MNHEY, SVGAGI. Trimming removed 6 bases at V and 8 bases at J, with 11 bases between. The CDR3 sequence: CASSLRTDSPLHF. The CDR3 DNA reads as TGTGCCAGCAGCCTTCGGACAGATTCACCCCTCCACTTT.

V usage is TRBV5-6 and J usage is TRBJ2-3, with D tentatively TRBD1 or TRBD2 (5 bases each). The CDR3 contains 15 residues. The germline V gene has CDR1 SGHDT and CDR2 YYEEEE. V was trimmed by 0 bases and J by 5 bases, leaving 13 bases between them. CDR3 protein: CASSLAGDGQDTQYF. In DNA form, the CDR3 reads TGTGCCAGCAGCTTGGCCGGGGACGGGCAAGATACGCAGTATTTT.

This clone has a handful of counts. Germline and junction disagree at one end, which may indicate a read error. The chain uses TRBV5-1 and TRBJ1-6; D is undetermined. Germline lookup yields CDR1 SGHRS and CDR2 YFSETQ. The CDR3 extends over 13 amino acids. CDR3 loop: CASSFSDNSLLHF. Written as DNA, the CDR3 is TGCGCCAGCAGCTTCTCAGATAATTCACTCCTCCACTTT.

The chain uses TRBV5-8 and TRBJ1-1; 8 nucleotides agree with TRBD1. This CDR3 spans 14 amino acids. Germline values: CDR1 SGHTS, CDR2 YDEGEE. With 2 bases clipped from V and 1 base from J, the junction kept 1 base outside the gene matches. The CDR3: CASSFTGGNTEAFF. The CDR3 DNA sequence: TGTGCCAGCAGCTTCACAGGGGGGAACACTGAAGCTTTCTTT.

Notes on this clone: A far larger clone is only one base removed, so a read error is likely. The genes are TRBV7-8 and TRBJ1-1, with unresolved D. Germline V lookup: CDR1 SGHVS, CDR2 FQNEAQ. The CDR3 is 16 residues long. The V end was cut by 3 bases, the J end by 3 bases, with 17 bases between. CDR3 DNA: TGTGCCAGCAGCTTGGTCCTTGGATTTCAGGACACTGAAGCTTTCTTT. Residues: CASSLVLGFQDTEAFF.

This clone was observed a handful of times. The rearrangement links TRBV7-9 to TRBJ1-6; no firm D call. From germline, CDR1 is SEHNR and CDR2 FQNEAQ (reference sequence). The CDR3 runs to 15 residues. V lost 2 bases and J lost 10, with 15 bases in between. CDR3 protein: CASSLFIIEGSPLHF. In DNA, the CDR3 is TGTGCCAGCAGCTTATTCATCATAGAAGGGTCACCCCTCCACTTT. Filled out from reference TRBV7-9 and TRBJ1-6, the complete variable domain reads DTGVSQNPRHKITKRGQNVTFRCDPISEHNRLYWYRQTLGQGPEFLTYFQNEAQLEKSRLLSDRFSAERPKGSFSTLEIQRTEQGDSAMYLCASSLFIIEGSPLHFGNGTRLTVT.

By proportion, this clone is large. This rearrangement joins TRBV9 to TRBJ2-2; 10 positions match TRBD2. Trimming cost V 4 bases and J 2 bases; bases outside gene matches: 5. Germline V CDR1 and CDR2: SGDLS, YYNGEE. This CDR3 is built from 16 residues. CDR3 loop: CASSPRTSGNTGELFF. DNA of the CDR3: TGTGCCAGCAGCCCTCGGACTAGCGGAAACACCGGGGAGCTGTTTTTT.

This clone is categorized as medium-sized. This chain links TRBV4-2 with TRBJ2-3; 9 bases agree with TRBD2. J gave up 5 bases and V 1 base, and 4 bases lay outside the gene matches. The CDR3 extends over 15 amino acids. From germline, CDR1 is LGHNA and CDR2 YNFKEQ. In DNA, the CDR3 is TGTGCCAGCAGCCAAGTGGGACTAGCAGGAGATACGCAGTATTTT. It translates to CASSQVGLAGDTQYF.